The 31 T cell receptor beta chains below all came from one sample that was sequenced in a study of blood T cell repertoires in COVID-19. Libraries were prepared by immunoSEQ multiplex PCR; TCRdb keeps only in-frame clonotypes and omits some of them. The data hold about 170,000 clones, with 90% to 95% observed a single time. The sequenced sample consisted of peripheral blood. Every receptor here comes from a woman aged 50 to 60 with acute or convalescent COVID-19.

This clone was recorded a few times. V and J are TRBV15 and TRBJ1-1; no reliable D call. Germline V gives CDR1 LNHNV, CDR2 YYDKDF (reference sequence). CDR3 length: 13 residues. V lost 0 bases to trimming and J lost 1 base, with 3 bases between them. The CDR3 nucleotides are TGTGCCACCAGCAGAGACTCGAACACTGAAGCTTTCTTT. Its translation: CATSRDSNTEAFF.

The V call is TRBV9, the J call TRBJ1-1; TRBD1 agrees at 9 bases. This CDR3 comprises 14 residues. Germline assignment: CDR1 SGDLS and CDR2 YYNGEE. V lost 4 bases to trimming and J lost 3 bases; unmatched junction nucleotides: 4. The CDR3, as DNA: TGTGCCAGCAGCTCCGGGACAGGGTACACTGAAGCTTTCTTT. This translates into CASSSGTGYTEAFF. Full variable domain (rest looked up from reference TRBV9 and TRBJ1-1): DSGVTQTPKHLITATGQRVTLRCSPRSGDLSVYWYQQSLDQGLQFLIQYYNGEERAKGNILERFSAQQFPDLHSELNLSSLELGDSALYFCASSSGTGYTEAFFGQGTRLTVV.

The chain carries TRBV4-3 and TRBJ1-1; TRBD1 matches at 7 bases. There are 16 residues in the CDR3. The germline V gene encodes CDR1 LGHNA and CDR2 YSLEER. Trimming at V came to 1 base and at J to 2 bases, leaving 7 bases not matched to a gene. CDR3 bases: TGCGCCAGCAGCCAAGGAAGTCGACAGGGCAACACTGAAGCTTTCTTT. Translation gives CASSQGSRQGNTEAFF.

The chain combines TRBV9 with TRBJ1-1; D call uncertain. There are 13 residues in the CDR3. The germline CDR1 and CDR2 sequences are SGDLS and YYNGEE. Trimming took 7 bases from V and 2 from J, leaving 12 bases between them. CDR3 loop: CASVGGLNTEAFF. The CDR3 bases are TGTGCCAGCGTCGGTGGACTCAACACTGAAGCTTTCTTT.

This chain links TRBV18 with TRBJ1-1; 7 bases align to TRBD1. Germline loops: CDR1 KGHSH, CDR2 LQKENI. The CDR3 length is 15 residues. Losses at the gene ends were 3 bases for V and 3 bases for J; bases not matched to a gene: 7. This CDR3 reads CASSPVQGFYTEAFF. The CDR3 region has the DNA TGTGCCAGCTCACCGGTACAGGGGTTCTACACTGAAGCTTTCTTT.

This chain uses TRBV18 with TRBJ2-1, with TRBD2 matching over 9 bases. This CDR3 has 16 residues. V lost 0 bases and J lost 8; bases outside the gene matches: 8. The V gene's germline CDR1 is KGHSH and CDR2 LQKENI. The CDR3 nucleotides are TGTGCCAGCTCACCACCGGGACTAGCAGTCACGGATGAGCAGTTCTTC. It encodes CASSPPGLAVTDEQFF.

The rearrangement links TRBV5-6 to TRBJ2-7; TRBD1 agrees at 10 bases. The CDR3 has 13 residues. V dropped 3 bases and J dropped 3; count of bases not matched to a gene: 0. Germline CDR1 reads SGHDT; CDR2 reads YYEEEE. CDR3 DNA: TGTGCCAGCAGCTGGACAGGGGGCTACGAGCAGTACTTC. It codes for CASSWTGGYEQYF.

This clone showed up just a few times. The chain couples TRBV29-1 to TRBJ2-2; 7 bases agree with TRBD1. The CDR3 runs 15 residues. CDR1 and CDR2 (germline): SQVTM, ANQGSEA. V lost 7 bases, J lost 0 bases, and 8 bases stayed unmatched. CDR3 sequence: CSGMTGNTNTGELFF. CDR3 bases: TGCAGCGGCATGACAGGGAACACGAACACCGGGGAGCTGTTTTTT.

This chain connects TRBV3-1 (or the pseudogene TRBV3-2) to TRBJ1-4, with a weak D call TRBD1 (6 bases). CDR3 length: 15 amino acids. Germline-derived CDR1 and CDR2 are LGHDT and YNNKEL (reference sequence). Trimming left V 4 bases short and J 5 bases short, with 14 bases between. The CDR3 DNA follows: TGTGCCAGCAGCCGACTCGGGACACAAAATGAAAAACTGTTTTTT. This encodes CASSRLGTQNEKLFF.

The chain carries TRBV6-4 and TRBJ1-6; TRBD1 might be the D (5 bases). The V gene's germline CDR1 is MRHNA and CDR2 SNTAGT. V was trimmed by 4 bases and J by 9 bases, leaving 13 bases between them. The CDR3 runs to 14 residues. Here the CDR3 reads CASSAEAGFSPLHF. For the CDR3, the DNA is TGTGCCAGCAGTGCGGAAGCAGGGTTTTCACCCCTCCACTTT.

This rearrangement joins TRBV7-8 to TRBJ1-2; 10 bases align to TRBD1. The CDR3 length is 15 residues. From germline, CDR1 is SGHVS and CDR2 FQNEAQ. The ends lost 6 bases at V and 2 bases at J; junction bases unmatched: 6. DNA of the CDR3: TGTGCCAGCAGGGACCCGGGACAGGGGAACTATGGCTACACCTTC. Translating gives CASRDPGQGNYGYTF.

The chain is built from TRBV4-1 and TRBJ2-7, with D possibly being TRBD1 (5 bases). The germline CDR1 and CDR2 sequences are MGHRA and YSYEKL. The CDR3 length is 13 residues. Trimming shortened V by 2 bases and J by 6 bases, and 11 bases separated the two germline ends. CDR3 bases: TGCGCCAGCAGCCAACCCAGGGCCAGCGAGCAGTACTTC. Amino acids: CASSQPRASEQYF.

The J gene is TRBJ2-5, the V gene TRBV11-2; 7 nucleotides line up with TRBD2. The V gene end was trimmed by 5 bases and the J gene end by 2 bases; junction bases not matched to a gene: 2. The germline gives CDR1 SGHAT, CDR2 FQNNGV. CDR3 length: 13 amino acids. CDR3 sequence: CASSMGGQETQYF. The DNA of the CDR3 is TGTGCCAGCAGCATGGGAGGGCAAGAGACCCAGTACTTC.

The DNA of the CDR3 is TGTGCCTATTCACTTTGGGCAGCGGGGGGGGCGCAAAATGAGCAGTTCTTC. It codes for CAYSLWAAGGAQNEQFF. The chain combines TRBV5-4 with TRBJ2-1; 10 nucleotides agree with TRBD2. V gave up 10 bases and J gave up 7 bases; unmatched junction bases: 20. The CDR3 covers 17 residues. Germline-derived CDR1 and CDR2 are SGHNT and YYREEE (reference sequence).

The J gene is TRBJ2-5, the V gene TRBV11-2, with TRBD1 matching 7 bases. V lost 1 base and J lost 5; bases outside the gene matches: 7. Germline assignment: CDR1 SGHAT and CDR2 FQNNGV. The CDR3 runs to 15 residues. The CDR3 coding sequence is TGTGCCAGCAGCTTAGGGGAAGGGGGCGATGAGACCCAGTACTTC. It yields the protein CASSLGEGGDETQYF.

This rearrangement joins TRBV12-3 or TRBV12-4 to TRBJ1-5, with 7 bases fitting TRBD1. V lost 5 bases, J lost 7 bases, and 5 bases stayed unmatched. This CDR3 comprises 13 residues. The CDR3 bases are TGTGCCAGCAGTCGACAGGGCGGCCAGCCCCAGCATTTT. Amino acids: CASSRQGGQPQHF.

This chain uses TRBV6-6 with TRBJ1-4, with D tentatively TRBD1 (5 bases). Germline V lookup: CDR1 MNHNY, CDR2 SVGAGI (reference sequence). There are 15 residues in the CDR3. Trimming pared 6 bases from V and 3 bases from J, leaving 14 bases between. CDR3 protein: CASRPGSGSNEKLFF. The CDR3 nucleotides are TGTGCCAGCAGACCAGGGTCGGGCTCTAATGAAAAACTGTTTTTT.

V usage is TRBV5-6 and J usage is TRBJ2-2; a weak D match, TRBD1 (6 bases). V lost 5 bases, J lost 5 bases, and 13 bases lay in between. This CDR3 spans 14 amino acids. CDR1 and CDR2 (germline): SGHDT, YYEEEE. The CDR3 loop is CASSLNRATGELFF. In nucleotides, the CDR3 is TGTGCCAGCAGTTTAAACAGGGCGACCGGGGAGCTGTTTTTT.

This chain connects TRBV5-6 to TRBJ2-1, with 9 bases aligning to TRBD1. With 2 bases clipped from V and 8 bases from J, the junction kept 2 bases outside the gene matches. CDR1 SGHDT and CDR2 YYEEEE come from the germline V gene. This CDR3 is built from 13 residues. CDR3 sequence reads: CASSLQGADEQFF. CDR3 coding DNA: TGTGCCAGCAGCTTACAGGGGGCGGATGAGCAGTTCTTC.

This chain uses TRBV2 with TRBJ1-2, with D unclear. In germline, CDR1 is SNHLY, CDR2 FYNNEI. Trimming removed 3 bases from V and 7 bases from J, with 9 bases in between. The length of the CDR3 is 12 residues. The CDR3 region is CASSDNKLGYTF. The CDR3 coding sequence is TGTGCCAGCAGTGATAATAAGCTTGGCTACACCTTC.

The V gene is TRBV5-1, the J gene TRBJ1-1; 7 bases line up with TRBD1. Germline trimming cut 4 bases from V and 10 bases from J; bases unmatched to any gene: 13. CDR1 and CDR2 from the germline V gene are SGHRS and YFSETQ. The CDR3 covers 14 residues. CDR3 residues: CASSGGTATSGAFF. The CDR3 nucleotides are TGCGCCAGCAGCGGGGGGACAGCTACATCTGGAGCTTTCTTT.

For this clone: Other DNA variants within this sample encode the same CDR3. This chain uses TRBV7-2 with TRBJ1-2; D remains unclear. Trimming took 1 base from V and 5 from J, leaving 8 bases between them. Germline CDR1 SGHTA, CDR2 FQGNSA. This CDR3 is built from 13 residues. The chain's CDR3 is CASSLGGGYGYTF. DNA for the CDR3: TGTGCCAGCAGCTTAGGGGGAGGGTATGGCTACACCTTC.

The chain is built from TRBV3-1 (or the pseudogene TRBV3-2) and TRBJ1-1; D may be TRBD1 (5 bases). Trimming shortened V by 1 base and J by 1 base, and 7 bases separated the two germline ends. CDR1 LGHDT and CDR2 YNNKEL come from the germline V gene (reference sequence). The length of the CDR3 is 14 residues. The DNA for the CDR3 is TGTGCCAGCAGCCAAGTCACAGGGAACACTGAAGCTTTCTTT. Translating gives CASSQVTGNTEAFF.

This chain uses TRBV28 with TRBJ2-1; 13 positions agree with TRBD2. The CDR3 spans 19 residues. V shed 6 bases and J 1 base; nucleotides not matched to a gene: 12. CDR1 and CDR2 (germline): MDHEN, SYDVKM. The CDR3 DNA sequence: TGTGCCAGCAGCCCATTACTCCCGGGACTAGCGGGGTCCTACAATGAGCAGTTCTTC. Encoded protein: CASSPLLPGLAGSYNEQFF.

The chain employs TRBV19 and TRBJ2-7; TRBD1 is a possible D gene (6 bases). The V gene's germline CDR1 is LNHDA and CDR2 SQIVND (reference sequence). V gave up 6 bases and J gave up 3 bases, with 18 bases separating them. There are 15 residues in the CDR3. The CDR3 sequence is CASSSVRGSGYEQYF. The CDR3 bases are TGTGCCAGTAGCTCGGTGAGGGGGTCTGGCTACGAGCAGTACTTC.

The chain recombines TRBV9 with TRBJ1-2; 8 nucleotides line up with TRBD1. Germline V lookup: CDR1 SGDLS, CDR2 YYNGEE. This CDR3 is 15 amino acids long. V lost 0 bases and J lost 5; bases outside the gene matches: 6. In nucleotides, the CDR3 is TGTGCCAGCAGCGTAGAGCCAGGGGGCCTTTATGGCTACACCTTC. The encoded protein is CASSVEPGGLYGYTF. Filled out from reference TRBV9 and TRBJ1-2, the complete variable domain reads DSGVTQTPKHLITATGQRVTLRCSPRSGDLSVYWYQQSLDQGLQFLIQYYNGEERAKGNILERFSAQQFPDLHSELNLSSLELGDSALYFCASSVEPGGLYGYTFGSGTRLTVV.

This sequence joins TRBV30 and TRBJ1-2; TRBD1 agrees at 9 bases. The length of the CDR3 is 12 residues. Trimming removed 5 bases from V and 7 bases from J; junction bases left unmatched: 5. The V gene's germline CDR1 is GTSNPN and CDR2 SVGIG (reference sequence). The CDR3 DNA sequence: TGTGCCTGGGGGACAGGGACGGGTGGCTACACCTTC. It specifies CAWGTGTGGYTF.

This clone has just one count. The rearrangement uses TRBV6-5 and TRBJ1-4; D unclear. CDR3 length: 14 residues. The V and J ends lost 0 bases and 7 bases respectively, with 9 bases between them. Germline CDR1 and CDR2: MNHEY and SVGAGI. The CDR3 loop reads CASSYSRLGEKLFF. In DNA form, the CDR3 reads TGTGCCAGCAGTTACTCCCGACTGGGTGAAAAACTGTTTTTT.

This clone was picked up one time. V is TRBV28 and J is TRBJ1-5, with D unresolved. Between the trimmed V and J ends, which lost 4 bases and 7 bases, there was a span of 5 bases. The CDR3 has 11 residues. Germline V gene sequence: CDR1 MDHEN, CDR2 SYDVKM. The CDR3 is CASSSIQPQHF. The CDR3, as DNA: TGTGCCAGCAGTTCTATACAGCCCCAGCATTTT. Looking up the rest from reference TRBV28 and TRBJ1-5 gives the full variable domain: DVKVTQSSRYLVKRTGEKVFLECVQDMDHENMFWYRQDPGLGLRLIYFSYDVKMKEKGDIPEGYSVSREKKERFSLILESASTNQTSMYLCASSSIQPQHFGDGTRLSIL.

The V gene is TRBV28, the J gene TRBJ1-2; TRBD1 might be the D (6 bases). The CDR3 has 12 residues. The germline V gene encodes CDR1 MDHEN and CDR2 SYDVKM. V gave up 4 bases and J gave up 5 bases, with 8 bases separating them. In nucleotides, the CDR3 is TGTGCCAGCAGTTGGGGGCTGTATGGCTACACCTTC. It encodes CASSWGLYGYTF.

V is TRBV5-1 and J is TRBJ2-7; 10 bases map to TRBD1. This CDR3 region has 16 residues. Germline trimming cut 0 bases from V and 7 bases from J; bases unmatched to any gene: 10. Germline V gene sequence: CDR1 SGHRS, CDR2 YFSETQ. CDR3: CASSLGQPGQGREQYF. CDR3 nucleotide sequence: TGCGCCAGCAGCTTGGGGCAGCCGGGACAGGGGCGGGAGCAGTACTTC.